A selection of T cell receptor beta chains follows, all from one sample in a study of blood T cells in healthy people across ages. MiXCR, run by TCRdb on the 5' RACE reads, gives a single entry per CDR3 protein. The profile shows approximately 880,000 distinct CDR3 sequences, approximately 49% of them singletons. Sample: blood. The origin of the receptors is a man aged 25-45 years in good health. Each CDR3 is given with its conserved first and last residue. Each record gives: CDR3 DNA, CDR3 protein, CDR3 length, clone size, J gene, V gene, D gene. The D gene is left open where the match is weak. Some rows mark clone size as missing; the rest say once, few, many or name a class of expanded clone.

cdr3_nt: TGTGCCAGCCAGAGACCGGGATCCAATCAGCCCCAGCATTTT; cdr3_aa: CASQRPGSNQPQHF; cdr3_length: 14; clone_size: many; j_call: TRBJ1-5; v_call: TRBV6-2/TRBV6-3; d_call: .
cdr3_nt: TGTGCCAGCAGCCTCCATTCTACTAGCGGGGGGGCGAAAAATGAGCAGTTCTTC; cdr3_aa: CASSLHSTSGGAKNEQFF; cdr3_length: 18; clone_size: .; j_call: TRBJ2-1; v_call: TRBV3-1; d_call: TRBD2
cdr3_nt: TGTGCCAGCATTTCCGGGACGGAGGGTACCTACGAGCAGTACTTC; cdr3_aa: CASISGTEGTYEQYF; cdr3_length: 15; clone_size: few; j_call: TRBJ2-7; v_call: TRBV6-6; d_call: .
cdr3_nt: TGTGCCAGCAGCTTCTCCGGACAGGGGGCTCTTAACACTGAAGCTTTCTTT; cdr3_aa: CASSFSGQGALNTEAFF; cdr3_length: 17; clone_size: .; j_call: TRBJ1-1; v_call: TRBV7-9; d_call: TRBD1
cdr3_nt: TGTGCCAGCAGTCCCCAAGTCGGGTCCCGACAGCCCCAGCATTTT; cdr3_aa: CASSPQVGSRQPQHF; cdr3_length: 15; clone_size: .; j_call: TRBJ1-5; v_call: TRBV12-3/TRBV12-4; d_call: .
cdr3_nt: TGTGCCAGCACCCGCCAGGCGACTCAACACAATGAGCAGTTCTTC; cdr3_aa: CASTRQATQHNEQFF; cdr3_length: 15; clone_size: .; j_call: TRBJ2-1; v_call: TRBV7-8; d_call: .
cdr3_nt: TGCAGTGCTAGACATGACTATGGCTACACCTTC; cdr3_aa: CSARHDYGYTF; cdr3_length: 11; clone_size: .; j_call: TRBJ1-2; v_call: TRBV20-1; d_call: .
cdr3_nt: TGTGCCAGCAGCCCACCAGGGGCACCTAATCAGCCCCAGCATTTT; cdr3_aa: CASSPPGAPNQPQHF; cdr3_length: 15; clone_size: few; j_call: TRBJ1-5; v_call: TRBV3-1; d_call: .
cdr3_nt: TGTGCCAGCAGCCAAGGAAGGACAGGCACTAATGAAAAACTGTTTTTT; cdr3_aa: CASSQGRTGTNEKLFF; cdr3_length: 16; clone_size: few; j_call: TRBJ1-4; v_call: TRBV4-2; d_call: TRBD1
cdr3_nt: TGTGCCAGCAGCTCTAGAGACAGGAACGAGCAGTACTTC; cdr3_aa: CASSSRDRNEQYF; cdr3_length: 13; clone_size: .; j_call: TRBJ2-7; v_call: TRBV7-2; d_call: .
cdr3_nt: TGTGCCAGCAGTCTTCGACAGGGAATAGCCTACAATGAGCAGTTCTTC; cdr3_aa: CASSLRQGIAYNEQFF; cdr3_length: 16; clone_size: .; j_call: TRBJ2-1; v_call: TRBV27; d_call: TRBD1
cdr3_nt: TGTGCCAGCAGCTTAGAGGCTAGCGGGGGATACGAGCAGTACTTC; cdr3_aa: CASSLEASGGYEQYF; cdr3_length: 15; clone_size: .; j_call: TRBJ2-7; v_call: TRBV7-9; d_call: TRBD2
cdr3_nt: TGTGCCAGTAGCAGATATGGCACTAGCGGGGACTTCACAGATACGCAGTATTTT; cdr3_aa: CASSRYGTSGDFTDTQYF; cdr3_length: 18; clone_size: .; j_call: TRBJ2-3; v_call: TRBV19; d_call: TRBD2
cdr3_nt: TGTGCCATCACCAATCCGGACAGGTACGAGCAGTACTTC; cdr3_aa: CAITNPDRYEQYF; cdr3_length: 13; clone_size: .; j_call: TRBJ2-7; v_call: TRBV10-3; d_call: TRBD1
cdr3_nt: TGTGCCAGCAGATGGACTAGCGGATCCTACGAGCAGTACTTC; cdr3_aa: CASRWTSGSYEQYF; cdr3_length: 14; clone_size: .; j_call: TRBJ2-7; v_call: TRBV6-2/TRBV6-3; d_call: TRBD2
cdr3_nt: TGTGCCAGTAGTAGACTATCAGGGCTCAACACCGGGGAGCTGTTTTTT; cdr3_aa: CASSRLSGLNTGELFF; cdr3_length: 16; clone_size: .; j_call: TRBJ2-2; v_call: TRBV19; d_call: .
cdr3_nt: TGTGCCAGCAGCTCTAGGGTGCCAGATACGCAGTATTTT; cdr3_aa: CASSSRVPDTQYF; cdr3_length: 13; clone_size: .; j_call: TRBJ2-3; v_call: TRBV7-2; d_call: .
cdr3_nt: TGTGCCAGCAGCACGCAACAGGGGAATGAGCAGTTCTTC; cdr3_aa: CASSTQQGNEQFF; cdr3_length: 13; clone_size: few; j_call: TRBJ2-1; v_call: TRBV7-2; d_call: TRBD1
cdr3_nt: TGTGCCAGCAGCCCCGGGGGGGGGCTGAACACTGAAGCTTTCTTT; cdr3_aa: CASSPGGGLNTEAFF; cdr3_length: 15; clone_size: .; j_call: TRBJ1-1; v_call: TRBV11-3; d_call: .
cdr3_nt: TGTGCCAGCAGCCCCGATCTTGGGCAGGGGGACTATGGCTACACCTTC; cdr3_aa: CASSPDLGQGDYGYTF; cdr3_length: 16; clone_size: .; j_call: TRBJ1-2; v_call: TRBV7-2; d_call: TRBD1
cdr3_nt: TGTGCCAGCAGCAATGGGACAGAAGAGACCCAGTACTTC; cdr3_aa: CASSNGTEETQYF; cdr3_length: 13; clone_size: .; j_call: TRBJ2-5; v_call: TRBV21-1; d_call: .
cdr3_nt: TGCGCCAGCAGCGAACGGACAATGGGGACTGAAGCTTTCTTT; cdr3_aa: CASSERTMGTEAFF; cdr3_length: 14; clone_size: .; j_call: TRBJ1-1; v_call: TRBV5-1; d_call: .
cdr3_nt: TGTGCCATTCGCTGGGGCGCTCTCGCAGCCGGGGAGCTGTTTTTT; cdr3_aa: CAIRWGALAAGELFF; cdr3_length: 15; clone_size: .; j_call: TRBJ2-2; v_call: TRBV7-2; d_call: .
cdr3_nt: TGCGCCAGCAGCTCAACACTAGCGGGGGGGCAAAATGAGCAGTTCTTC; cdr3_aa: CASSSTLAGGQNEQFF; cdr3_length: 16; clone_size: .; j_call: TRBJ2-1; v_call: TRBV5-1; d_call: TRBD2
cdr3_nt: TGCGCCAGCAGCTTAGGCAGGGATACAGATACGCGGTATTTT; cdr3_aa: CASSLGRDTDTRYF; cdr3_length: 14; clone_size: .; j_call: TRBJ2-3; v_call: TRBV5-1; d_call: .
cdr3_nt: TGTGCTAGTGGTTTGGCCGGACGGACTGAAGCTTTCTTT; cdr3_aa: CASGLAGRTEAFF; cdr3_length: 13; clone_size: .; j_call: TRBJ1-1; v_call: TRBV12-5; d_call: .
cdr3_nt: TGTGCCAGCAGCTCGGGGGGACAGAATTTCAATGAGCAGTTCTTC; cdr3_aa: CASSSGGQNFNEQFF; cdr3_length: 15; clone_size: .; j_call: TRBJ2-1; v_call: TRBV7-3; d_call: .
cdr3_nt: TGCGCCAGCAGCTGGGCGAGGCGCGGAACTTACGAGCAGTACTTC; cdr3_aa: CASSWARRGTYEQYF; cdr3_length: 15; clone_size: few; j_call: TRBJ2-7; v_call: TRBV5-1; d_call: .
cdr3_nt: TGTGCCAGCAGCTTAAGGGGGGAAAACATTCAGTACTTC; cdr3_aa: CASSLRGENIQYF; cdr3_length: 13; clone_size: many; j_call: TRBJ2-4; v_call: TRBV7-2; d_call: .
cdr3_nt: TGTGCCAACAGCTTCGACAGGCCGAATGAGCAGTTCTTC; cdr3_aa: CANSFDRPNEQFF; cdr3_length: 13; clone_size: .; j_call: TRBJ2-1; v_call: TRBV11-2; d_call: .
cdr3_nt: TGTGCCAGCAGCGCGGGACTAGCGGGGGACCCGTACAATGAGCAGTTCTTC; cdr3_aa: CASSAGLAGDPYNEQFF; cdr3_length: 17; clone_size: .; j_call: TRBJ2-1; v_call: TRBV7-6; d_call: TRBD2
cdr3_nt: TGCAGTGCTAGGAGGGGGGGCGCGGGCACTGAAGCTTTCTTT; cdr3_aa: CSARRGGAGTEAFF; cdr3_length: 14; clone_size: .; j_call: TRBJ1-1; v_call: TRBV20-1; d_call: .
cdr3_nt: TGTGCCAGCACCACCTCATTCCCTAGCGGGGGGTCCAGCTCCTACGAGCAGTACTTC; cdr3_aa: CASTTSFPSGGSSSYEQYF; cdr3_length: 19; clone_size: .; j_call: TRBJ2-7; v_call: TRBV12-3/TRBV12-4; d_call: TRBD2
cdr3_nt: TGTGCCAGCAGCCTCGGGGCAGGGAGATCCAATGAGCAGTACTTC; cdr3_aa: CASSLGAGRSNEQYF; cdr3_length: 15; clone_size: .; j_call: TRBJ2-7; v_call: TRBV28; d_call: .
cdr3_nt: TGCGCCAGCAGCCTGGACGAGCGGGTGACCTACGAGCAGTACTTC; cdr3_aa: CASSLDERVTYEQYF; cdr3_length: 15; clone_size: few; j_call: TRBJ2-7; v_call: TRBV4-1; d_call: .
cdr3_nt: TGTGCCAGCAGCCCGTCGAGGGGACAACAGGGGGGTGGCTATGGCTACACCTTC; cdr3_aa: CASSPSRGQQGGGYGYTF; cdr3_length: 18; clone_size: .; j_call: TRBJ1-2; v_call: TRBV4-2; d_call: TRBD1
cdr3_nt: TGTGCCAGCAGCGTAGCCGGGACCATGAGAGGCGAGCAGTACTTC; cdr3_aa: CASSVAGTMRGEQYF; cdr3_length: 15; clone_size: once; j_call: TRBJ2-7; v_call: TRBV9; d_call: .
cdr3_nt: TGTGCCAGCAGCCTATCAGGGGGGCACGGCACCGGGGAGCTGTTTTTT; cdr3_aa: CASSLSGGHGTGELFF; cdr3_length: 16; clone_size: .; j_call: TRBJ2-2; v_call: TRBV11-1; d_call: .
cdr3_nt: TGTGCCAGCAGTTACGTGGCTAGCGGGGAATCTGAGCAGTTCTTC; cdr3_aa: CASSYVASGESEQFF; cdr3_length: 15; clone_size: few; j_call: TRBJ2-1; v_call: TRBV6-2/TRBV6-3; d_call: TRBD2
cdr3_nt: TGTGCCACCAGTGATCCCCCGGGAGACGGCAAAAACATTCAGTACTTC; cdr3_aa: CATSDPPGDGKNIQYF; cdr3_length: 16; clone_size: .; j_call: TRBJ2-4; v_call: TRBV24-1; d_call: .
cdr3_nt: TGTGCCACCAGCAGATCGACAGGGTCGGATGGGGCCAACGTCCTGACTTTC; cdr3_aa: CATSRSTGSDGANVLTF; cdr3_length: 17; clone_size: .; j_call: TRBJ2-6; v_call: TRBV15; d_call: TRBD1
cdr3_nt: TGCAGTGCTGATGGCCGGGACACAAAAGCCAAAAACATTCAGTACTTC; cdr3_aa: CSADGRDTKAKNIQYF; cdr3_length: 16; clone_size: few; j_call: TRBJ2-4; v_call: TRBV20-1; d_call: .
cdr3_nt: TGCGCCAGCAGCCAAGCTCGGCAGGGCACCCAGCCCCAGCATTTT; cdr3_aa: CASSQARQGTQPQHF; cdr3_length: 15; clone_size: .; j_call: TRBJ1-5; v_call: TRBV4-3; d_call: .
cdr3_nt: TGCGCCAGCAAGTCGGCGGGGGGGAGCACAGATACGCAGTATTTT; cdr3_aa: CASKSAGGSTDTQYF; cdr3_length: 15; clone_size: few; j_call: TRBJ2-3; v_call: TRBV5-1; d_call: TRBD2
cdr3_nt: TGTGCCAGCAGTTACTCGATTGAAAAACTGTTTTTT; cdr3_aa: CASSYSIEKLFF; cdr3_length: 12; clone_size: .; j_call: TRBJ1-4; v_call: TRBV6-6; d_call: .
cdr3_nt: TGCAGTGCTAAGCCCGCCGGACTCTACGAGCAGTACTTC; cdr3_aa: CSAKPAGLYEQYF; cdr3_length: 13; clone_size: .; j_call: TRBJ2-7; v_call: TRBV20-1; d_call: .
cdr3_nt: TGCAGTGCTAGAGCGGGGTCAGGGGGTGATTCACCCCTCCACTTT; cdr3_aa: CSARAGSGGDSPLHF; cdr3_length: 15; clone_size: .; j_call: TRBJ1-6; v_call: TRBV20-1; d_call: TRBD1
cdr3_nt: TGCAGTGCTAGAGATGCGGGCAGGGAGGCCCACGAGCAGTACTTC; cdr3_aa: CSARDAGREAHEQYF; cdr3_length: 15; clone_size: once; j_call: TRBJ2-7; v_call: TRBV20-1; d_call: .
cdr3_nt: TGTGCCAGCAGCCCCACAGGGAGCTCCTACAATGAGCAGTTCTTC; cdr3_aa: CASSPTGSSYNEQFF; cdr3_length: 15; clone_size: many; j_call: TRBJ2-1; v_call: TRBV11-1; d_call: .
cdr3_nt: TGTGCCACCAGCAGAGATCCTCCACAGGCTAGGGGCACCGGGGAGCTGTTTTTT; cdr3_aa: CATSRDPPQARGTGELFF; cdr3_length: 18; clone_size: .; j_call: TRBJ2-2; v_call: TRBV15; d_call: .
cdr3_nt: TGCAGTGCCCTGGGACAGCGGGAGACCCAGTACTTC; cdr3_aa: CSALGQRETQYF; cdr3_length: 12; clone_size: .; j_call: TRBJ2-5; v_call: TRBV20-1; d_call: TRBD1
cdr3_nt: TGTGCCAGCAGCCCCCGGGACAGGGTCAATAATGAGCAGTTCTTC; cdr3_aa: CASSPRDRVNNEQFF; cdr3_length: 15; clone_size: few; j_call: TRBJ2-1; v_call: TRBV7-9; d_call: TRBD1
cdr3_nt: TGCGCCAGCAGCCCGACCGGGACTAGTGGGGGGATAGGCCATGAGCAGTTCTTC; cdr3_aa: CASSPTGTSGGIGHEQFF; cdr3_length: 18; clone_size: .; j_call: TRBJ2-1; v_call: TRBV5-1; d_call: TRBD2
cdr3_nt: TGCAGTGCTAGTTCTCACTTTGGAGACGGGACAGATTCCTACGAGCAGTACTTC; cdr3_aa: CSASSHFGDGTDSYEQYF; cdr3_length: 18; clone_size: .; j_call: TRBJ2-7; v_call: TRBV20-1; d_call: TRBD1
cdr3_nt: TGCGCCAGCAGCTTGGAGGACAGTGCCTACGAGCAGTACTTC; cdr3_aa: CASSLEDSAYEQYF; cdr3_length: 14; clone_size: .; j_call: TRBJ2-7; v_call: TRBV5-1; d_call: .